What follows is one T cell receptor beta chain and its context. 13 Jbeta primers and 60 Vbeta primers were used for the PCR. Sequenced by immunoSEQ multiplex PCR; TCRdb stores in-frame clones only, minus some. Of approximately 92,000 clones in the sample, around 74% were seen once. The sample belongs to a study of cytomegalovirus exposure and HLA in healthy donors. Germline values: CDR1 GTSNPN, CDR2 SVGIG (reference sequence). Unmatched junction bases numbered 1, after V lost 3 bases and J lost 4 bases. This CDR3 is built from 12 residues. The chain carries TRBV30 and TRBJ1-1; 8 bases are a match to TRBD1. This TCR derives from a man over 45 in good health and CMV-seropositive. Sequenced sample: PBMCs. The CDR3 region is CAWSTGGTEAFF. CDR3 sequence (DNA): TGTGCCTGGAGCACAGGGGGCACTGAAGCTTTCTTT.